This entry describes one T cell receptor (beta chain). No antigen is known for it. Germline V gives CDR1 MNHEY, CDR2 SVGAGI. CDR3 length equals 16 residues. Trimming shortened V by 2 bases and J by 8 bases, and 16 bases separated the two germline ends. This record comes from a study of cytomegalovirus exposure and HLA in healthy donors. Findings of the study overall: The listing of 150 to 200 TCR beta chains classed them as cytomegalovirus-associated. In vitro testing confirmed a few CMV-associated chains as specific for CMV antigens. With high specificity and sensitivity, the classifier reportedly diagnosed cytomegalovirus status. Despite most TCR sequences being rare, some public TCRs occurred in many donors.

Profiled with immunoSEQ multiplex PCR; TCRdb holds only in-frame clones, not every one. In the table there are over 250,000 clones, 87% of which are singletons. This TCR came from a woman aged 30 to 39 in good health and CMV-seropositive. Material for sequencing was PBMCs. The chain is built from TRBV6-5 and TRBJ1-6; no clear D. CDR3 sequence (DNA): TGTGCCAGCAGTTACGAGGGTCCCCAATGGGATTCACCCCTCCACTTT. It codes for CASSYEGPQWDSPLHF.